These 29 T cell receptor beta chains were sequenced from one sample in a study of shared clonotypes between healthy human individuals (dated by TCRdb to about 2020). Library creation used the immunoSEQ multiplex PCR assay. TCRdb limited this immuneACCESS table to in-frame rearrangements with V and J called. A share of clones is missing; checked studies link under half to unresolved V genes, and the rest is unexplained. Present in this sample are millions of clones, about 95% of which were seen just once. The ten largest clones represent 0.1% to 0.15% of the sample. The sequencing sample was made of naive CD4+ T cells sorted from blood. The sample's cell subset or site, from its label and the paper: CD45RA+ positively selected. Source of these receptors: a man aged 18 to 29 in good health.

The chain couples TRBV5-1 to TRBJ2-7; 7 positions agree with TRBD2. The CDR3 spans 14 residues. J lost 0 bases, V lost 8 bases, and 8 bases had no gene match. Germline assignment: CDR1 SGHRS and CDR2 YFSETQ. The CDR3 DNA is TGCGCCAGTCACCTGGGGGAGGGCTCCTACGAGCAGTACTTC. This encodes CASHLGEGSYEQYF.

This clone was picked up a small number of times. This chain links TRBV20-1 with TRBJ2-5, with D uncertain. The J call may be wrong; the DNA end is better matched by TRBJ2-7. This CDR3 is built from 11 residues. Germline V lookup: CDR1 DFQATT, CDR2 SNEGSKA (reference sequence). The CDR3 here is CSALKFSEQYF. The CDR3 region has the DNA TGCAGTGCCCTCAAGTTCTCCGAGCAGTACTTC.

This clone has just one count. The chain recombines TRBV9 with TRBJ1-5; 8 bases are a match to TRBD1. Losses at the gene ends were 4 bases for V and 1 base for J; bases not matched to a gene: 13. CDR3 length: 18 amino acids. CDR1 is SGDLS and CDR2 is YYNGEE in the germline V gene. DNA for the CDR3: TGTGCCAGCAGCCCTGGGGCAGGGGGCTCGAAGAGCAATCAGCCCCAGCATTTT. This translates into CASSPGAGGSKSNQPQHF.

This chain connects TRBV5-1 to TRBJ1-4; 9 bases line up with TRBD1. The germline gives CDR1 SGHRS, CDR2 YFSETQ. V lost 4 bases to trimming and J lost 8 bases; unmatched junction nucleotides: 6. The CDR3 covers 14 residues. CDR3 bases: TGCGCCAGCAGCCTGGGGACAGGGAAGGAAAAACTGTTTTTT. Protein: CASSLGTGKEKLFF.

This clone was seen once. The chain uses TRBV7-9 and TRBJ2-5, with 12 bases identical to TRBD1. Germline assignment: CDR1 SEHNR and CDR2 FQNEAQ (reference sequence). This CDR3 comprises 14 residues. Germline trimming cut 4 bases from V and 5 bases from J; bases unmatched to any gene: 2. CDR3 nucleotide sequence: TGTGCCAGCAGCTCGGGGACAGGGGGCGAGACCCAGTACTTC. Amino acids: CASSSGTGGETQYF.

The chain is built from TRBV27 and TRBJ1-1; 7 nucleotides match TRBD1. With 5 bases clipped from V and 5 bases from J, the junction kept 8 bases outside the gene matches. The V gene's germline CDR1 is MNHEY and CDR2 SMNVEV (reference sequence). The CDR3 has 14 amino acids. The CDR3 DNA is TGTGCCAGCAGTATGGACAGGTGGGGGACTGAAGCTTTCTTT. It specifies CASSMDRWGTEAFF.

In regard to this clone: This CDR3 is also generated by other DNA sequences in the sample. The chain employs TRBV9 and TRBJ2-2; 8 nucleotides line up with TRBD2. Germline CDR1 reads SGDLS; CDR2 reads YYNGEE. The J segment lost 7 bases and the V segment lost 0 bases, leaving 2 bases of the junction unmatched. The CDR3 length is 14 residues. CDR3 sequence reads: CASSVVLAGGELFF. The CDR3 DNA sequence: TGTGCCAGCAGCGTAGTCCTAGCGGGCGGGGAGCTGTTTTTT.

The chain combines TRBV2 with TRBJ2-6; D is undetermined. The V end was cut by 5 bases, the J end by 2 bases, with 7 bases between. CDR3 length: 14 amino acids. The germline V gene has CDR1 SNHLY and CDR2 FYNNEI. The CDR3 is CASSLQTGANVLTF. The CDR3 region has the DNA TGTGCCAGCAGTTTACAAACTGGGGCCAACGTCCTGACTTTC.

In regard to this clone: The same CDR3 is also encoded by other DNA sequences in this sample. J is TRBJ2-1 and V is TRBV5-1, with no clear D. The CDR3 spans 15 residues. CDR1 is SGHRS, CDR2 YFSETQ, per germline. V lost 0 bases, J lost 1 base, and 8 bases lay in between. CDR3 protein: CASSLVAVSYNEQFF. CDR3 DNA sequence: TGCGCCAGCAGCTTGGTCGCGGTTTCCTACAATGAGCAGTTCTTC.

The J gene is TRBJ2-7, the V gene TRBV27; D may be TRBD2 (5 bases). From germline, CDR1 is MNHEY and CDR2 SMNVEV (reference sequence). The ends were cut back, 6 bases at V and 2 bases at J, with 11 bases in the middle. The CDR3 runs 13 residues. The CDR3 nucleotides read TGTGCCAGCAGCCGAGGGCTCACCTACGAGCAGTACTTC. Translated, it gives CASSRGLTYEQYF.

The CDR3 loop reads CASSPSGQEAFF. CDR3 DNA: TGTGCCAGTAGTCCGTCGGGACAGGAAGCTTTCTTT. V usage is TRBV19 and J usage is TRBJ1-1; 7 bases are a match to TRBD1. The ends lost 5 bases at V and 8 bases at J; junction bases unmatched: 5. The CDR3 runs 12 residues. Looked up from germline, CDR1 is LNHDA and CDR2 is SQIVND (reference sequence).

This sequence joins TRBV7-2 and TRBJ2-7; possible D gene TRBD2, 6 bases. The CDR3 is 15 residues long. Deletions cut 0 bases from V and 3 bases from J, with 12 bases between. Germline V CDR1 and CDR2: SGHTA, FQGNSA. The CDR3 spells CASSLAGGPLYEQYF. CDR3 nucleotide sequence: TGTGCCAGCAGCTTAGCGGGAGGCCCCCTCTACGAGCAGTACTTC.

The V call is TRBV5-6, the J call TRBJ1-3; D is ambiguous. V was pared by 0 bases and J by 4 bases, with 8 bases between. This CDR3 region has 14 residues. Germline assignment: CDR1 SGHDT and CDR2 YYEEEE. DNA for the CDR3: TGTGCCAGCAGCTTGGAGGTCCTCGGAAACACCATATATTTT. Its protein is CASSLEVLGNTIYF. Together with reference TRBV5-6 and TRBJ1-3, the CDR3 gives the full variable domain: DAGVTQSPTHLIKTRGQQVTLRCSPKSGHDTVSWYQQALGQGPQFIFQYYEEEERQRGNFPDRFSGHQFPNYSSELNVNALLLGDSALYLCASSLEVLGNTIYFGEGSWLTVV.

The chain uses TRBV16 and TRBJ1-2, with TRBD1 matching 8 bases. Per germline, CDR1 KGHSY and CDR2 FQNENV. The CDR3 contains 15 residues. V dropped 2 bases and J dropped 7; count of bases not matched to a gene: 9. The chain's CDR3 is CASSQMGQGAGGYTF. The CDR3 DNA sequence: TGTGCCAGCAGCCAAATGGGTCAGGGGGCTGGTGGCTACACCTTC. Complete variable domain (other parts from reference TRBV16 and TRBJ1-2): GEEVAQTPKHLVRGEGQKAKLYCAPIKGHSYVFWYQQVLKNEFKFLISFQNENVFDETGMPKERFSAKCLPNSPCSLEIQATKLEDSAVYFCASSQMGQGAGGYTFGSGTRLTVV.

The rearrangement links TRBV7-6 to TRBJ2-1; 10 bases line up with TRBD2. CDR1 is SGHVS and CDR2 is FNYEAQ in the germline V gene. V was clipped by 4 bases and J by 3 bases; unmatched bases: 9. This CDR3 is built from 17 residues. In DNA, the CDR3 is TGTGCCAGCAGCTCCCTCCTAGCGGGGGAGTTCTACAATGAGCAGTTCTTC. This codes for CASSSLLAGEFYNEQFF.

The chain recombines TRBV5-6 with TRBJ1-5; unclear D gene. The CDR3 sequence is 13 residues long. Trimming took 1 base from V and 2 from J, leaving 4 bases between them. Per germline, CDR1 SGHDT and CDR2 YYEEEE. The CDR3, as DNA: TGTGCCAGCAGCTTGAACCGCAATCAGCCCCAGCATTTT. The encoded protein is CASSLNRNQPQHF.

V and J are TRBV28 and TRBJ2-5; maybe TRBD1 (7 bases). The ends were cut back, 6 bases at V and 5 bases at J, with 16 bases in the middle. Germline-derived CDR1 and CDR2 are MDHEN and SYDVKM. This CDR3 contains 14 residues. CDR3 sequence (DNA): TGTGCCAGCAGCCCAGGGGGGACCAGGGAGACCCAGTACTTC. It translates to CASSPGGTRETQYF.

The J gene is TRBJ1-2, the V gene TRBV5-6; D gene uncertain. The CDR3 runs to 16 residues. Germline V gene lookup returns CDR1 SGHDT and CDR2 YYEEEE. Between the trimmed V and J ends, which lost 1 base and 2 bases, there was a span of 15 bases. The CDR3 DNA follows: TGTGCCAGCAGCTTGTACAGACGGGGATCAAACTATGGCTACACCTTC. Protein: CASSLYRRGSNYGYTF.

This sequence joins TRBV28 and TRBJ2-5, with 12 bases aligning to TRBD2. CDR1 MDHEN and CDR2 SYDVKM come from the germline V gene. V shed 3 bases and J 2 bases; nucleotides not matched to a gene: 4. The length of the CDR3 is 16 residues. The CDR3: CASSLGGLAGQETQYF. The CDR3 nucleotides are TGTGCCAGCAGTTTGGGTGGACTAGCGGGGCAAGAGACCCAGTACTTC.

The chain employs TRBV5-4 and TRBJ1-5, with D perhaps TRBD1 (6 bases). Germline CDR1 reads SGHNT; CDR2 reads YYREEE (reference sequence). CDR3 length: 13 residues. V lost 4 bases, J lost 6 bases, and 11 bases lay in between. The CDR3 bases are TGTGCCAGCAGCGACTCGGGGGCTCAGCCCCAGCATTTT. Translating gives CASSDSGAQPQHF. The variable domain in full, completed from reference TRBV5-4 and TRBJ1-5, reads ETGVTQSPTHLIKTRGQQVTLRCSSQSGHNTVSWYQQALGQGPQFIFQYYREEENGRGNFPPRFSGLQFPNYSSELNVNALELDDSALYLCASSDSGAQPQHFGDGTRLSIL.

The rearrangement links TRBV2 to TRBJ2-1; TRBD2 aligns across 10 bases. The CDR3 loop spans 13 amino acids. Germline V gene data show CDR1 as SNHLY and CDR2 as FYNNEI. V lost 6 bases to trimming and J lost 6 bases; unmatched junction nucleotides: 2. CDR3 loop: CASRAGGSNEQFF. Written as DNA, the CDR3 is TGTGCCAGCAGAGCGGGAGGGTCCAATGAGCAGTTCTTC.

As DNA, the CDR3 is TGTGCCACCCGATTGGGGGCGGTAGGGGAAAAACTGTTTTTT. Protein: CATRLGAVGEKLFF. The gene calls are TRBV6-1 and TRBJ1-4, with TRBD1 as a possible D gene (6 bases). CDR1 MNHNS and CDR2 SASEGT come from the germline V gene. This CDR3 is 14 amino acids long. V shed 10 bases and J shed 8 bases, with 20 bases lying between them.

The rearrangement links TRBV7-9 to TRBJ2-1, with 13 bases identical to TRBD2. The V and J ends lost 1 base and 2 bases, in that order; junction bases with no gene match: 8. This CDR3 comprises 19 residues. The germline V gene encodes CDR1 SEHNR and CDR2 FQNEAQ (reference sequence). Written as DNA, the CDR3 is TGTGCCAGCAGCTTAGGGGGACTAGCGGGAACGATCGCCTACAATGAGCAGTTCTTC. Protein sequence: CASSLGGLAGTIAYNEQFF.

The chain couples TRBV19 to TRBJ2-5, with D maybe TRBD2 (7 bases). Germline values: CDR1 LNHDA, CDR2 SQIVND (reference sequence). The V gene lost 7 bases and the J gene lost 0 bases, with 18 bases spanning the gap. The CDR3 covers 16 residues. The CDR3 loop is CASTQVGGANQETQYF. CDR3 nucleotide sequence: TGTGCCAGTACCCAGGTGGGGGGGGCGAACCAAGAGACCCAGTACTTC.

The table lists this clone with a few counts. The J gene is TRBJ2-2, the V gene TRBV28; D is unresolved. V lost 7 bases to trimming and J lost 3 bases, with 15 bases between them. Germline CDR1 and CDR2: MDHEN and SYDVKM. There are 15 residues in the CDR3. Here the CDR3 DNA reads TGTGCCAGCACCCCGTTCCGGGCAGACACCGGGGAGCTGTTTTTT. Translation gives CASTPFRADTGELFF.

This chain links TRBV30 with TRBJ2-1; 9 positions agree with TRBD2. Unmatched junction bases numbered 3, after V lost 4 bases and J lost 2 bases. Germline V gene lookup returns CDR1 GTSNPN and CDR2 SVGIG (reference sequence). This CDR3 has 14 residues. CDR3 amino acids: CAWTIAGAYNEQFF. CDR3 bases: TGTGCCTGGACCATAGCGGGAGCCTACAATGAGCAGTTCTTC. The full variable domain, rest sourced from reference TRBV30 and TRBJ2-1, is SQTIHQWPATLVQPVGSPLSLECTVEGTSNPNLYWYRQAAGRGLQLLFYSVGIGQISSEVPQNLSASRPQDRQFILSSKKLLLSDSGFYLCAWTIAGAYNEQFFGPGTRLTVL.

This chain joins TRBV5-4 and TRBJ2-3, with D perhaps TRBD2 (6 bases). The germline V gene has CDR1 SGHNT and CDR2 YYREEE (reference sequence). The CDR3 loop spans 12 amino acids. V lost 2 bases, J lost 10 bases, and 11 bases lay in between. This chain's CDR3 is CASSLGPGAQYF. CDR3 nucleotide sequence: TGTGCCAGCAGCTTAGGTCCGGGAGCGCAGTATTTT.

The chain employs TRBV2 and TRBJ1-5, with D possibly being TRBD1 (5 bases). Germline V gene lookup returns CDR1 SNHLY and CDR2 FYNNEI. The V and J ends lost 4 bases and 7 bases respectively, with 14 bases between them. CDR3 length equals 14 residues. This CDR3 is CASSGGREGQPQHF. The CDR3 DNA reads TGTGCCAGCAGTGGGGGCAGGGAAGGCCAGCCCCAGCATTTT.

To note about this clone: Other DNA sequences in the same sample also yield this CDR3. This chain connects TRBV10-3 to TRBJ1-4; D not certain. Per germline, CDR1 ENHRY and CDR2 SYGVKD. With 7 bases removed from V and 3 bases from J, the gap between germline ends came to 9 bases. The CDR3 totals 13 residues. The CDR3 sequence: CAITDGPNEKLFF. The CDR3 nucleotides are TGTGCCATCACCGACGGCCCTAATGAAAAACTGTTTTTT.